This T cell receptor (beta chain) was observed in a study of PD-1 blockade in classical Hodgkin lymphoma. The wider study: Patients were treated with nivolumab at 3 mg/kg, and this was given intravenously every 2 weeks.

The CDR3 sequence is 14 residues long. Trimming cost V 4 bases and J 6 bases, with 13 bases left between them. Germline CDR1 reads MGHDK; CDR2 reads SYGVNS. Time point here: cycle 4 day 1 (C4D1), after 6 weeks of nivolumab. Every patient had relapsed following autologous stem cell transplantation, and cohorts differed in brentuximab vedotin exposure. Of note for this clone: Its cognate antigen is unknown.

Only in-frame clones appear in the TCRdb table, and some are missing; sequencing was by immunoSEQ multiplex PCR. This table has roughly 94,000 clones, more than 85% appearing once. Findings and caveats of the study: Researchers reported that CD4+ TCR diversity, though not CD8+, rose significantly by C4D1. Complete responders started with a diversity level that resembled newly diagnosed patients at baseline.

This TCR derives from a human donor with classical Hodgkin lymphoma. The sequencing here drew on peripheral blood mononuclear cells (PBMCs), taken before the fourth cycle of nivolumab. The rearrangement links TRBV25-1 to TRBJ1-5; D may be TRBD1 (5 bases). CDR3 coding DNA: TGTGCCAGCAGTGGGACATACGGCGGTCAGCCCCAGCATTTT. Translating gives CASSGTYGGQPQHF.